The source of this T cell receptor beta chain is a study of blood T cell repertoires in COVID-19. Study information: The United States, Italy and Spain supplied acute and convalescent COVID-19 samples. T cells, B-cell-depleted T cells, or PBMCs provided the cDNA or gDNA that served as material.

In the study's own analysis: It was from reference gene primer amplification that nucleated cell counts were estimated. Some clones are missing from TCRdb's copy, which holds only in-frame ones; the method was immunoSEQ multiplex PCR. V, J and clone size derive from that table, while D and trimming were established from the DNA sequence. Altogether approximately 72,000 clones are present, approximately 89% being singletons, with the ten largest covering less than 1.5%. The sequence came from a man in his fifties or sixties with acute or convalescent COVID-19. The sample comprised peripheral blood.

CDR3: CASSISEKLFF. The CDR3 DNA sequence: TGTGCCAGCAGTATCAGTGAAAAACTGTTTTTT. The rearrangement uses TRBV2 and TRBJ1-4, with D unresolved. The CDR3 is 11 residues long. V was trimmed by 5 bases and J by 7 bases, leaving 5 bases between them. Germline V gene sequence: CDR1 SNHLY, CDR2 FYNNEI.